This T cell receptor (beta chain) was recorded in a study of T-cell memory formation after mild COVID-19. Findings and limits, study-wide: Chiefly within CM and EM were the contracting CD4+ clones; CD8+ ones were within EMRA. Day 15 to 85 contracting clones showed balanced CD4/CD8; day 15 to 37 expanders favored CD4+. The finding that pre-infection memory included some responding clones suggested that cross-reactive memory joined.

Trimming removed 6 bases from V and 5 bases from J; junction bases left unmatched: 7. CDR3 length: 14 residues. This clonotype was recorded many times. The antigen remains undetermined. TCRdb analysed the 5' RACE reads with MiXCR anew, one entry per CDR3 protein. The table has approximately 350,000 distinct CDR3 sequences, 10% to 15% seen once. Sequencing was performed on PBMCs or a T cell subset sorted from them (not recorded which). The chain recombines TRBV12-3 or TRBV12-4 with TRBJ1-2; 9 nucleotides line up with TRBD1. This sequence was found in a man aged 18-30 years who had mild COVID-19 (a few samples of this study predate the infection). Cell type and time point are not known. CDR3 amino acids: CASRSQGAQYGYTF. CDR3 DNA: TGTGCCAGCAGATCACAGGGGGCACAATATGGCTACACCTTC.